This T cell receptor beta chain appears in the sequencing data of a study of T cells in localized non-small cell lung cancer. Study-wide results and caveats: Adjacent lung had a median 57 of the 100 largest tumor clones.

Libraries were prepared by immunoSEQ multiplex PCR; TCRdb keeps only in-frame clonotypes and omits some of them. This table has about 17,000 clones, 75% to 90% appearing once. For this clone: Its antigen is as yet unknown.

Sequenced here: peripheral blood, sampled before any cancer treatment. The clonotype was recovered from a male donor aged 60 or over with stage II squamous cell lung carcinoma.

Here the CDR3 DNA reads TGTGCCAGCAGTCCCTTGTACAGGGGGCAGAGGGCTGGGGCCAACGTCCTGACTTTC. It is translated as CASSPLYRGQRAGANVLTF. The chain links TRBV27 to TRBJ2-6; 9 bases line up with TRBD1. Germline CDR1 reads MNHEY; CDR2 reads SMNVEV (reference sequence). The CDR3 length is 19 residues. V shed 5 bases, J shed 2 bases, and the junction held 13 bases outside the gene matches.